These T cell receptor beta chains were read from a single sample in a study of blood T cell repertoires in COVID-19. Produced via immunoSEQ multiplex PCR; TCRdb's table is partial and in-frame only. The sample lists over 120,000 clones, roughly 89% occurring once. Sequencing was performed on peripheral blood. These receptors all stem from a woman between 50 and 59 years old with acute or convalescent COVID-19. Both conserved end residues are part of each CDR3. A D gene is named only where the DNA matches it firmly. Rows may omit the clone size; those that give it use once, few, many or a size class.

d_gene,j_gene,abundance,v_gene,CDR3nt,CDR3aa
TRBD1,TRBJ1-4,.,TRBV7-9,TGTGCCAGCAGCTGGGACAGGTGGGATGAAAAACTGTTTTTT,CASSWDRWDEKLFF
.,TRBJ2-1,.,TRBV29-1,TGCAGCGTTGGAGGTGACAATGAGCAGTTCTTC,CSVGGDNEQFF
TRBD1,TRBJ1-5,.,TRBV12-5,TGTGCTAGTGACGAAATGGGACAGGGGGACAATCAGCCCCAGCATTTT,CASDEMGQGDNQPQHF
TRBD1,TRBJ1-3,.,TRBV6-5,TGTGCCAGCAGCGGACAGGGCGGAAACACCATATATTTT,CASSGQGGNTIYF
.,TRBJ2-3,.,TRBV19,TGTGCCAGTAGTATAGGAGCGGAGGGTCCGCAGTATTTT,CASSIGAEGPQYF
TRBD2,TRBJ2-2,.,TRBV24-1,TGTGCCACCAGTGATGAGCGGGAGATCAACACCGGGGAGCTGTTTTTT,CATSDEREINTGELFF
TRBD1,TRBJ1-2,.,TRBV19,TGTGCCAGTAGTGCCCGTGGACAGGCCAACTATGGCTACACCTTC,CASSARGQANYGYTF
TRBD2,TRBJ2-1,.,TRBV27,TGTGCCAGCAGTCCACGACTAGCGGGAGGGCCCTATAATGAGCAGTTCTTC,CASSPRLAGGPYNEQFF
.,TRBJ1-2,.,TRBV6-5,TGTGCCAGCAGTTCCCCGGGAGTCTATGGCTACACCTTC,CASSSPGVYGYTF
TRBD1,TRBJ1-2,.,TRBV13,TGTGCCAGCAGCTTAGAAGAGGACAGGGGCCTCTATGGCTACACCTTC,CASSLEEDRGLYGYTF
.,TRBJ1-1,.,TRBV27,TGTGCCAGCAGTAGAAGGGACATCATGAACACTGAAGCTTTCTTT,CASSRRDIMNTEAFF
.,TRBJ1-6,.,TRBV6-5,TGTGCCAGCATAGAACAGTTGACGTCACCCCTCCACTTT,CASIEQLTSPLHF
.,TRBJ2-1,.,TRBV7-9,TGTGCCAGCAGCTTAGTTAGTGAGCAGTTCTTC,CASSLVSEQFF
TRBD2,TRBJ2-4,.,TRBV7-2,TGTGCCAGCAGCTTAGAACTAGCGGGAGGAAACATTCAGTACTTC,CASSLELAGGNIQYF
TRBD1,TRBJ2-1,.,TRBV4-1,TGCGCCAGCAGCCAAGGGCAATTGGGACAGGGGATCTGGGAGCAGTTCTTC,CASSQGQLGQGIWEQFF
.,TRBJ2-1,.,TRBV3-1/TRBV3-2,TGTGCCAGCAGCCGGTGGACTCCCAGCTCCTACAATGAGCAGTTCTTC,CASSRWTPSSYNEQFF
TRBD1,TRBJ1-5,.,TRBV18,TGTGCCAGCTCACTGTCAGCAGACAGGGGCAATCAGCCCCAGCATTTT,CASSLSADRGNQPQHF
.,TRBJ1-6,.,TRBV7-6,TGTGCCAGCAGCTTGGGAGTTCTCTATAATTCACCCCTCCACTTT,CASSLGVLYNSPLHF
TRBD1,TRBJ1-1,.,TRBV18,TGTGCCAGCTCACCACCGTCAGGGGGTCGGAACACTGAAGCTTTCTTT,CASSPPSGGRNTEAFF
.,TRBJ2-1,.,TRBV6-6,TGTGCCAGCAGTTACTCGGCAGGATACAATGAGCAGTTCTTC,CASSYSAGYNEQFF
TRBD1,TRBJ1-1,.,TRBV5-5,TGTGCCAGCAGCTTGCAGGGGGCGGACCGGAACACTGAAGCTTTCTTT,CASSLQGADRNTEAFF
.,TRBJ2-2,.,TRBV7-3,TGTGCCAGCAGCTTAACGTCGGGGAACACCGGGGAGCTGTTTTTT,CASSLTSGNTGELFF
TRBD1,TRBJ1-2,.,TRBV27,TGTGCCAGCAGTTTTCGGGACAGTCAGTATGGCTACACCTTC,CASSFRDSQYGYTF
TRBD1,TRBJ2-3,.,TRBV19,TGTGCCAGTAGTGAGGGGGACAGGGGGAGCACAGATACGCAGTATTTT,CASSEGDRGSTDTQYF
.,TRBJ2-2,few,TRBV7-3,TGTGCCAGCAGCTTAACGAGGGACACCGGGGAGCTGTTTTTT,CASSLTRDTGELFF
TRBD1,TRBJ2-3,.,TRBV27,TGTGCCAGCAGTCTCCCCGGGACAGGGACAGATACGCAGTATTTT,CASSLPGTGTDTQYF